These 15 T cell receptor beta chains originate from one sample sequenced in a study of CD8 T cells in ankylosing spondylitis. Whole-study findings and limits: A TCR beta motif made of fewer than ten highly homologous variants seemed typical of ankylosing spondylitis blood.

No antigen has been assigned to these receptors. One entry per CDR3 protein, called by TCRdb with MiXCR from the 5' RACE reads. This table holds some 400,000 distinct CDR3 sequences, approximately 20% found once. The sample consisted of blood, either unsorted or a sorted T cell fraction (not recorded which). Source of these receptors: a male donor with ankylosing spondylitis.

This clonotype has at least ten counts. For the CDR3, the DNA is TGCAGCGCTGAGGGCCCGGGACTAGTAGCCGTTAGCTCCTACAATGAGCAGTTCTTC. The encoded protein is CSAEGPGLVAVSSYNEQFF. This sequence joins TRBV29-1 and TRBJ2-1; 8 positions agree with TRBD2. There are 19 residues in the CDR3. CDR1 is SQVTM and CDR2 is ANQGSEA in the germline V gene. The V segment lost 7 bases and the J segment 0 bases; nucleotides outside the gene matches: 20.

The chain links TRBV15 to TRBJ1-1; 7 bases are shared with TRBD1. The germline V gene encodes CDR1 LNHNV and CDR2 YYDKDF (reference sequence). V lost 3 bases and J lost 4; bases outside the gene matches: 11. The CDR3 loop spans 16 amino acids. This CDR3 is CATSSAWTGTLTEAFF. CDR3 nucleotide sequence: TGTGCCACCAGCAGTGCTTGGACAGGAACTCTCACTGAAGCTTTCTTT.

The chain couples TRBV20-1 to TRBJ2-7, with TRBD1 as a possible D gene (6 bases). V was clipped by 2 bases and J by 2 bases, with 10 bases between them. The germline V gene encodes CDR1 DFQATT and CDR2 SNEGSKA (reference sequence). The CDR3 loop spans 13 amino acids. The CDR3 is CSARQGFTYEQYF. CDR3 sequence (DNA): TGCAGTGCTAGACAGGGGTTCACCTACGAGCAGTACTTC.

There are a few counts of this clonotype. The chain couples TRBV7-3 to TRBJ2-2, with 7 bases aligning to TRBD1. After removal of 5 bases from V and 1 base from J, the junction contained 4 bases not matched to a gene. Germline V gene lookup returns CDR1 SGHTA and CDR2 FQGTGA. The CDR3 spans 15 residues. The CDR3 is CASSLHRGNTGELFF. DNA of the CDR3: TGTGCCAGCAGCCTCCACAGGGGGAACACCGGGGAGCTGTTTTTT.

For this clonotype: Sequence at one end of the junction differs from germline and may be a read error. The gene calls are TRBV6-6 and TRBJ2-7, with TRBD2 matching over 10 bases. The CDR3 length is 12 residues. The germline CDR1 and CDR2 sequences are MNHNY and SVGAGI (reference sequence). CDR3 loop: CASPASGRALDF. The CDR3 DNA sequence: TGTGCCAGCCCAGCCAGCGGGAGGGCCCTCGACTTC.

A few counts support this clonotype. The junction does not match germline at one end; this may be a read error. The chain employs TRBV29-1 and TRBJ2-3; D is ambiguous. CDR3 length: 11 amino acids. Per germline, CDR1 SQVTM and CDR2 ANQGSEA. This CDR3 is CSVEASDTQYF. The DNA of the CDR3 is TGCAGCGTGGAAGCTTCAGATACGCAGTATTTT.

This clonotype appeared a few times. CDR3 sequence: CASNRWGDTEAFF. DNA of the CDR3: TGTGCCAGCAATCGTTGGGGGGACACTGAAGCTTTCTTT. The genes are TRBV6-1 and TRBJ1-1; tentatively, D is TRBD1 (5 bases). The CDR3 runs 13 residues. CDR1 and CDR2 from the germline V gene are MNHNS and SASEGT. Trimming cost V 7 bases and J 3 bases, with 12 bases left between them.

This clonotype was observed a few times. The chain joins TRBV27 to TRBJ1-2, with no clear D. Trimming took 5 bases from V and 4 from J, leaving 17 bases between them. The V gene's germline CDR1 is MNHEY and CDR2 SMNVEV (reference sequence). The CDR3 is 15 amino acids. CDR3 bases: TGTGCCAGCAGTCTAACCCCCAGGCCCTCCTATGGCTACACCTTC. Translated: CASSLTPRPSYGYTF.

This clonotype has more than one count but fewer than ten. This rearrangement joins TRBV29-1 to TRBJ2-1; 8 bases line up with TRBD1. Per germline, CDR1 SQVTM and CDR2 ANQGSEA. The CDR3 has 15 amino acids. Trimming removed 4 bases from V and 8 bases from J; junction bases left unmatched: 13. The CDR3 loop reads CSVARTGPLVDEQFF. CDR3 in DNA: TGCAGCGTTGCTAGGACAGGGCCGTTAGTCGATGAGCAGTTCTTC.

This clonotype was picked up a small number of times. The chain carries TRBV29-1 and TRBJ2-7; 8 bases agree with TRBD1. The ends lost 4 bases at V and 6 bases at J; junction bases unmatched: 11. CDR1 and CDR2 from the germline V gene are SQVTM and ANQGSEA. The CDR3 totals 14 residues. This CDR3 is CSVADRQGTSEQYF. DNA of the CDR3: TGCAGCGTTGCCGACCGACAGGGGACGTCCGAGCAGTACTTC.

This clonotype turned up a few times. This chain connects TRBV12-3 or TRBV12-4 to TRBJ2-1, with a tentative D call TRBD2 (6 bases). Trimming shortened V by 3 bases and J by 2 bases, and 11 bases separated the two germline ends. CDR3 length: 15 amino acids. The DNA of the CDR3 is TGTGCCAGCAGTTTCGGCGGAGGGGCCTACAATGAGCAGTTCTTC. It translates to CASSFGGGAYNEQFF.

The rearrangement uses TRBV28 and TRBJ2-3; 10 nucleotides line up with TRBD2. J was trimmed by 6 bases and V by 2 bases; bases with no gene match: 5. The CDR3 is 15 residues long. Germline assignment: CDR1 MDHEN and CDR2 SYDVKM. The CDR3 is CASSLRDSGRDTQYF. The CDR3 DNA reads as TGTGCCAGCAGTTTAAGGGATAGCGGGAGGGATACGCAGTATTTT.

The rearrangement uses TRBV6-2 or TRBV6-3 and TRBJ1-6; D possibly corresponds to TRBD1 (6 bases). From germline, CDR1 is MNHEY and CDR2 SVGEGT. Trimming took off 10 bases at V and 10 bases at J, with 17 bases between the two ends. CDR3 length equals 13 residues. Here the CDR3 DNA reads TGTGCCAACGCGACAGGTCCGGGCTCACCCCTCCACTTT. Residues: CANATGPGSPLHF.

This clonotype turned up a few times. V gene TRBV20-1 combines with J gene TRBJ1-1; 8 nucleotides match TRBD1. The trim removed 6 bases at V and 0 bases at J, leaving 6 bases unmatched. The germline gives CDR1 DFQATT, CDR2 SNEGSKA (reference sequence). This CDR3 is 14 amino acids long. CDR3 loop: CSAVQGGMNTEAFF. The CDR3 coding sequence is TGCAGTGCAGTACAGGGGGGCATGAACACTGAAGCTTTCTTT.

This clonotype was found once. The chain is built from TRBV19 and TRBJ2-7; D uncertain. The CDR3 sequence is 13 residues long. The germline V gene encodes CDR1 LNHDA and CDR2 SQIVND (reference sequence). V lost 4 bases and J lost 6, with 13 bases in between. The CDR3 bases are TGTGCCAGTAGTACCGTTGATGGGGTCGAGCAGTACTTC. Protein sequence: CASSTVDGVEQYF.